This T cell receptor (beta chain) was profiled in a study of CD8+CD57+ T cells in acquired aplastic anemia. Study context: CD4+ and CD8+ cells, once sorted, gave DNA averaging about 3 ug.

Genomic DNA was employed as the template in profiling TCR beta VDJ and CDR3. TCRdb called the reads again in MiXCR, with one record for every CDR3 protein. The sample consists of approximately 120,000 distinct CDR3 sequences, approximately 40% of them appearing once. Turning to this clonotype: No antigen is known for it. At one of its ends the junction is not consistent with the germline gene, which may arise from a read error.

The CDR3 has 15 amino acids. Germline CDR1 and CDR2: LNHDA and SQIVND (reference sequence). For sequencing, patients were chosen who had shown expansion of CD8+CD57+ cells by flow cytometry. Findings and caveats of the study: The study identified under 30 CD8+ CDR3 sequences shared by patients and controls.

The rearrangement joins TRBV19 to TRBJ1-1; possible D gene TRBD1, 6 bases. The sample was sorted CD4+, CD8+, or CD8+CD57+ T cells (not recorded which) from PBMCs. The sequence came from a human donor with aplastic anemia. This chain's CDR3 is CASTPGGQLNTEAFF. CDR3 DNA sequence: TGTGCCAGTACCCCGGGGGGACAACTGAACACTGAGGCTTTCTTT.